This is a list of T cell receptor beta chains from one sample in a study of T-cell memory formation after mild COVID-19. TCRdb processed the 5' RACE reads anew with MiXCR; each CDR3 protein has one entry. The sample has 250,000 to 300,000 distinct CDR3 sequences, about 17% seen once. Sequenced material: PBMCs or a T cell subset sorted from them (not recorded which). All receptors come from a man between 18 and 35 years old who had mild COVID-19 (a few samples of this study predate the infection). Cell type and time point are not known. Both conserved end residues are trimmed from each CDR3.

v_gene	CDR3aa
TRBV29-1	SVEDSAGGLNNEQF
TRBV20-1	SVFRSGTDTQY
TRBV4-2	ASSPWAQYEKLF
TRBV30	ACSLAGADTQY
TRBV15	ATSSTGSNQPQH
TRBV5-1	ASSLVAQGSEQF
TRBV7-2	ASSLLPTGRDTQY
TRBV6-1	ASRLTESQYTEAF
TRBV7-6	ASSLTSGGSYEQY
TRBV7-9	ASSLGGQTSTDTQY
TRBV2	ASTEGDYRYEQY
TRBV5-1	ASSLVGTPDNYNEQF
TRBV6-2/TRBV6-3	ASSRTGSSYNSPLH
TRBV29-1	SAKDSLYGGYT
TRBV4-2	ASSQDWIGGGDRGETQY
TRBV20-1	SARGQAQETQY
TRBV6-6	ASSSIYTSGGTTDTQY
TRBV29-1	SVAPGTNTIY
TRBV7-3	ASSFLPQETQY
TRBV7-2	ASSRAPQVQETQY
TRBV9	ASSLGTAYPYNEQF
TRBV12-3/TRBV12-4	ASSLPGQEAF
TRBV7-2	ASSFGFREQF
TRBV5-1	ASRNQETQY